Following are 22 T cell receptor beta chains from one sample sequenced in a study of beta chain features in type 1 diabetes. Study-wide results and limits: Within each of all four CD4+ subsets, Type 1 diabetes patients had TCRB CDR3s that were moderately but significantly shorter.

Of the isolated RNA, all was reverse transcribed, and so the sequenced material was expressed TCRB transcripts. Here immunoSEQ multiplex PCR was the method, and the copy in TCRdb shows in-frame clones only, minus some. Of 640,000 or so clones in the sample, 11% to 15% were seen once. Their specific antigens are unknown. Sequencing was performed on naive CD4+ T cells from blood. Every receptor here comes from a man between 18 and 29 years old with type 1 diabetes.

This clone was detected a few times. CDR3 in DNA: TGTGCCAGCTCACCACCGGCCGGTTCCTACGAGCAGTACTTC. This translates into CASSPPAGSYEQYF. This chain joins TRBV18 and TRBJ2-7; D not certain. CDR3 size: 14 residues. Trimming left V 0 bases short and J 1 base short, with 7 bases between. Germline V gene sequence: CDR1 KGHSH, CDR2 LQKENI.

This clone was seen repeatedly, ten times or more. V usage is TRBV14 and J usage is TRBJ2-1; TRBD2 matches 8 bases. Germline V CDR1 and CDR2: SGHDN, FVKESK. The CDR3 contains 14 residues. Unmatched junction bases numbered 3, after V lost 4 bases and J lost 4 bases. CDR3 DNA: TGTGCCAGCAGCCTTAGCGGGGTATACAATGAGCAGTTCTTC. This encodes CASSLSGVYNEQFF.

This sequence joins TRBV28 and TRBJ1-2; D is unclear. The germline V gene encodes CDR1 MDHEN and CDR2 SYDVKM. This CDR3 region has 13 residues. Trimming left V 3 bases short and J 4 bases short, with 9 bases between. The chain's CDR3 is CASSFKGFYGYTF. CDR3 sequence (DNA): TGTGCCAGCAGTTTTAAGGGATTCTATGGCTACACCTTC.

The sample holds a few counts of this clone. The chain links TRBV28 to TRBJ2-7; D remains unclear. V was trimmed by 7 bases and J by 4 bases, leaving 17 bases between them. Germline CDR1 and CDR2: MDHEN and SYDVKM. The CDR3 extends over 14 amino acids. The CDR3 DNA is TGTGCCAGCAATGTCCCCGGTCCGGGTTACGAGCAGTACTTC. Its translation is CASNVPGPGYEQYF.

J is TRBJ2-7 and V is TRBV11-2, with D possibly matching TRBD1 (5 bases). This CDR3 region has 13 residues. In germline, CDR1 is SGHAT, CDR2 FQNNGV. V lost 6 bases to trimming and J lost 6 bases, with 15 bases between them. The CDR3 DNA reads as TGTGCCAGCAGTTCGACAGAACTCTTCGAGCAGTACTTC. It yields the protein CASSSTELFEQYF.

The chain carries TRBV7-9 and TRBJ1-1; D is perhaps TRBD1 (6 bases). CDR3 length: 11 residues. Germline assignment: CDR1 SEHNR and CDR2 FQNEAQ (reference sequence). V gave up 1 base and J gave up 10 bases, with 7 bases separating them. CDR3 protein: CASSLVGGAFF. DNA for the CDR3: TGTGCCAGCAGCTTAGTAGGGGGAGCTTTCTTT.

This clone came up a few times. The gene calls are TRBV6-5 and TRBJ1-1, with a weak D call TRBD1 (5 bases). The V and J ends lost 5 bases and 1 base respectively, with 14 bases between them. Germline loops: CDR1 MNHEY, CDR2 SVGAGI. The CDR3 loop spans 15 amino acids. The CDR3 region has the DNA TGTGCCAGCAGTACCCCGGGACCTACGAACACTGAAGCTTTCTTT. It translates to CASSTPGPTNTEAFF.

V usage is TRBV9 and J usage is TRBJ2-7; 8 nucleotides match TRBD2. CDR1 and CDR2 (germline): SGDLS, YYNGEE. The V segment lost 7 bases and the J segment 4 bases; nucleotides outside the gene matches: 16. The CDR3 has 16 amino acids. In DNA form, the CDR3 reads TGTGCCAGCTCCTTCGGGGGGGGCGCGGATGGTTACGAGCAGTACTTC. Translation: CASSFGGGADGYEQYF.

V is TRBV7-2 and J is TRBJ2-7; D perhaps matches TRBD2 (6 bases). Germline values: CDR1 SGHTA, CDR2 FQGNSA. V lost 0 bases to trimming and J lost 2 bases, with 17 bases between them. The CDR3 loop spans 17 amino acids. CDR3 bases: TGTGCCAGCAGCTTAGCGTCGGGGGACCCTAATCCCTACGAGCAGTACTTC. This encodes CASSLASGDPNPYEQYF.

The chain is built from TRBV15 and TRBJ1-5, with unresolved D. The V end lost 0 bases, the J end lost 1 base, and 10 bases lay between the germline ends. Germline CDR1 and CDR2: LNHNV and YYDKDF (reference sequence). This CDR3 has 16 residues. For the CDR3, the DNA is TGTGCCACCAGCAGAGATAGGTCGGGGAGCAATCAGCCCCAGCATTTT. Its translation is CATSRDRSGSNQPQHF. The full variable domain, its missing parts supplied by reference TRBV15 and TRBJ1-5, is DAMVIQNPRYQVTQFGKPVTLSCSQTLNHNVMYWYQQKSSQAPKLLFHYYDKDFNNEADTPDNFQSRRPNTSFCFLDIRSPGLGDTAMYLCATSRDRSGSNQPQHFGDGTRLSIL.

In this sample, this clone turned up a few times. The chain joins TRBV28 to TRBJ1-1; D is perhaps TRBD1 (5 bases). The CDR3 loop spans 15 amino acids. Germline lookup yields CDR1 MDHEN and CDR2 SYDVKM. V dropped 2 bases and J dropped 1 base, with 11 bases sitting between them. The CDR3 nucleotides are TGTGCCAGCAGTTTAGGGGCAGGATCGAACACTGAAGCTTTCTTT. It yields the protein CASSLGAGSNTEAFF. Full variable domain (remainder filled in from reference TRBV28 and TRBJ1-1): DVKVTQSSRYLVKRTGEKVFLECVQDMDHENMFWYRQDPGLGLRLIYFSYDVKMKEKGDIPEGYSVSREKKERFSLILESASTNQTSMYLCASSLGAGSNTEAFFGQGTRLTVV.

The V call is TRBV10-3, the J call TRBJ2-1; TRBD2 aligns across 8 bases. Germline V gene data show CDR1 as ENHRY and CDR2 as SYGVKD. The CDR3 spans 15 residues. The V and J ends lost 6 bases and 0 bases, in that order; junction bases with no gene match: 4. The CDR3 spells CAISDAGGSYNEQFF. The CDR3 nucleotides are TGTGCCATCAGCGACGCGGGGGGCTCCTACAATGAGCAGTTCTTC.

In its sample, this clone was seen a few times. In nucleotides, the CDR3 is TGTGCCATCAGTGGAGTCTTGGAGACCGGGGAGCTGTTTTTT. Its translation: CAISGVLETGELFF. V usage is TRBV10-3 and J usage is TRBJ2-2, with unresolved D. The CDR3 covers 14 residues. V gave up 4 bases and J gave up 5 bases, with 11 bases separating them. Germline assignment: CDR1 ENHRY and CDR2 SYGVKD.

This clone was counted a few times. The chain uses TRBV21-1 and TRBJ2-7; the DNA was not used to check the table's D call, TRBD2. TRBV21-1 is flagged as a pseudogene. This CDR3 contains 9 residues. The CDR3 nucleotides read TGTGCCAAATGCGGAGAGCAGTACTTC. Translated: CAKCGEQYF.

The V and J genes are TRBV5-1 and TRBJ2-5, with a tentative D call TRBD1 (6 bases). Trimming removed 2 bases at V and 4 bases at J, with 15 bases between. The CDR3 has 15 residues. The germline V gene encodes CDR1 SGHRS and CDR2 YFSETQ. CDR3 sequence (DNA): TGCGCCAGCAGCTTAGGCAGGGGAACCGGAGAGACCCAGTACTTC. Translating gives CASSLGRGTGETQYF.

This clone was counted only a few times. This rearrangement joins TRBV5-4 to TRBJ2-5; tentatively, D is TRBD2 (6 bases). V dropped 0 bases and J dropped 9 bases, with 18 bases sitting between them. The germline V gene encodes CDR1 SGHNT and CDR2 YYREEE (reference sequence). This CDR3 region has 15 residues. CDR3 nucleotide sequence: TGTGCCAGCAGCTTGGGGACGGACTATCTGGGAGCCCAGTACTTC. Its protein is CASSLGTDYLGAQYF.

This clone turned up a few times. V gene TRBV5-1 combines with J gene TRBJ1-2; D perhaps matches TRBD1 (5 bases). The CDR3 loop spans 15 amino acids. V was shortened by 0 bases and J by 0 bases, with 9 bases between the two germline ends. Germline V gene lookup returns CDR1 SGHRS and CDR2 YFSETQ. Here the CDR3 DNA reads TGCGCCAGCAGCTTGGGACAGCTCACTAACTATGGCTACACCTTC. Translated, it gives CASSLGQLTNYGYTF.

The J gene is TRBJ1-2, the V gene TRBV5-1; 9 bases are shared with TRBD1. Looked up from germline, CDR1 is SGHRS and CDR2 is YFSETQ. This CDR3 region has 16 residues. V lost 0 bases and J lost 6; bases outside the gene matches: 9. CDR3 loop: CASSLEPTGTGNGYTF. The DNA for the CDR3 is TGCGCCAGCAGCTTGGAACCTACCGGGACAGGGAATGGCTACACCTTC.

The V call is TRBV6-1, the J call TRBJ2-3; 9 nucleotides match TRBD1. V lost 2 bases to trimming and J lost 5 bases; unmatched junction nucleotides: 5. The germline gives CDR1 MNHNS, CDR2 SASEGT. There are 15 residues in the CDR3. CDR3 in DNA: TGTGCCAGCAGTGAATGGGGACAGGGACAAGATACGCAGTATTTT. Protein product: CASSEWGQGQDTQYF.

The chain couples TRBV29-1 to TRBJ2-7; TRBD1 matches 11 bases. CDR3 size: 13 residues. Germline CDR1 is SQVTM and CDR2 is ANQGSEA. Trimming at V came to 6 bases and at J to 5 bases, leaving 6 bases not matched to a gene. DNA for the CDR3: TGCAGCGTGCGGGACAGGGGGTTGAACGAGCAGTACTTC. Translating it yields CSVRDRGLNEQYF.

This chain links TRBV7-2 with TRBJ2-6; D possibly corresponds to TRBD1 (7 bases). Trimming stripped 7 bases from V and 3 bases from J, with 16 bases between. CDR3 length equals 16 residues. Germline V gene lookup returns CDR1 SGHTA and CDR2 FQGNSA. The DNA of the CDR3 is TGTGCCAGCACCACCAGGGGGGCCGGTGGGGCCAACGTCCTGACTTTC. Translated: CASTTRGAGGANVLTF.

This sequence joins TRBV14 and TRBJ2-1; D perhaps matches TRBD2 (7 bases). The V gene lost 3 bases and the J gene lost 5 bases, with 17 bases spanning the gap. The CDR3 length is 16 residues. CDR1 is SGHDN and CDR2 is FVKESK in the germline V gene. CDR3 protein: CASSQYGGGYDNEQFF. The CDR3 DNA is TGTGCCAGCAGCCAGTACGGCGGGGGCTACGACAATGAGCAGTTCTTC.